This T cell receptor beta chain was captured by sequencing in a study of T cell changes during pregnancy in multiple sclerosis. Method: immunoSEQ multiplex PCR; TCRdb's copy keeps in-frame clones and lacks some. The sample has about 40,000 clones; approximately 90% are singletons. The CDR3 runs 14 residues. From germline, CDR1 is MRHNA and CDR2 SNTAGT. With V trimmed by 2 bases and J by 6 bases, 0 bases remained unmatched. The source material was PBMCs (not recorded whether the cells were cultured). The receptor comes from a female donor with multiple sclerosis, enrolled in a pregnancy study. The chain has TRBV6-4 and TRBJ2-1, with 11 positions matching TRBD1. The CDR3 region has the DNA TGTGCCAGCAGTGACGGGACAGGGGGCAATGAGCAGTTCTTC. It encodes CASSDGTGGNEQFF.